The 6 T cell receptor beta chains reported below all come from one sample, sequenced in a study of blood T cell repertoires in COVID-19. Only in-frame clones appear in the TCRdb table, and some are missing; sequencing was by immunoSEQ multiplex PCR. The table shows some 110,000 clones, with approximately 80% occurring only once. Source material: peripheral blood. The receptors stem from a woman aged 70 to 79 with acute or convalescent COVID-19.

In this sample, this clone turned up once. The chain carries TRBV12-3 or TRBV12-4 and TRBJ2-2, with D uncertain. V shed 6 bases and J shed 3 bases, with 5 bases lying between them. CDR3 length: 12 amino acids. The CDR3 DNA follows: TGTGCCAGCAGCCTGTACACCGGGGAGCTGTTTTTT. It translates to CASSLYTGELFF.

V usage is TRBV7-3 and J usage is TRBJ2-3; possibly TRBD1 for D (6 bases). This CDR3 has 14 residues. Germline assignment: CDR1 SGHTA and CDR2 FQGTGA. Trimming cost V 2 bases and J 5 bases, with 11 bases left between them. The CDR3, as DNA: TGTGCCAGCAGCTTAGGGGCAGGGGTAGATACGCAGTATTTT. This encodes CASSLGAGVDTQYF.

V gene TRBV3-1 (or the pseudogene TRBV3-2) combines with J gene TRBJ2-7; 9 nucleotides match TRBD2. The CDR3 runs to 16 residues. Germline lookup yields CDR1 LGHDT and CDR2 YNNKEL (reference sequence). V shed 1 base and J 3 bases; nucleotides not matched to a gene: 7. CDR3 residues: CASSQGLAASGYEQYF. DNA for the CDR3: TGTGCCAGCAGCCAAGGACTAGCGGCTTCGGGCTACGAGCAGTACTTC.

This chain uses TRBV19 with TRBJ1-1; TRBD1 might be the D (5 bases). Between the trimmed V and J ends, which lost 4 bases and 0 bases, there was a span of 9 bases. CDR3 length: 14 residues. CDR1 is LNHDA, CDR2 SQIVND, per germline (reference sequence). CDR3 protein: CASSTDRMNTEAFF. The CDR3 nucleotides read TGTGCCAGTAGTACCGACAGAATGAACACTGAAGCTTTCTTT.

Comments on this clone: A read error may produce the germline difference seen at one junction end. CDR3 in DNA: TGTGCCAGCAGTCTAGCCAAAAACATTCAGTACTTC. Its translation is CASSLAKNIQYF. The chain uses TRBV12-3 or TRBV12-4 and TRBJ2-4, with D unclear. CDR3 size: 12 residues.

The chain carries TRBV6-1 and TRBJ1-2; D is uncertain. Trimming pared 5 bases from V and 4 bases from J, leaving 14 bases between. This CDR3 is built from 14 residues. Germline values: CDR1 MNHNS, CDR2 SASEGT. CDR3 nucleotides: TGTGCCAGCAGTCCCGGGTCCGCATTCTATGGCTACACCTTC. Encoded protein: CASSPGSAFYGYTF.